Shown below are 8 T cell receptor beta chains from a single sample sequenced in a study of blood T cells in healthy people across ages. With a J-beta primer mix and a sample-barcoded 5' primer, a second PCR ran about 6 to 11 cycles. TCRdb re-derived calls from the 5' RACE reads in MiXCR, one entry per CDR3 protein. Here the sample spans 600,000 to 900,000 distinct CDR3 sequences, approximately 24% being singletons. In addition, the sample was reused for a study of T cells of mothers and their children.

The source material was blood. These TCRs come from a boy between 10 and 17 years old in good health.

This clonotype has just a few counts. The chain recombines TRBV21-1 with TRBJ1-2. TRBV21-1 is labeled a pseudogene. CDR3 length: 11 amino acids. The CDR3 sequence is CASSNTAGYTF. As DNA, the CDR3 is TGTGCCAGCAGCAATACGGCCGGCTACACCTTC.

Only a few counts were recorded for this clonotype. The chain links TRBV20-1 to TRBJ2-3; possibly TRBD2 for D (6 bases). Germline CDR1 DFQATT, CDR2 SNEGSKA (reference sequence). The CDR3 has 19 residues. Trimming shortened V by 3 bases and J by 7 bases, and 32 bases separated the two germline ends. The CDR3 loop reads CSASGVAQNGRRVVYTQYF. Written as DNA, the CDR3 is TGCAGTGCTAGTGGGGTCGCTCAAAATGGGAGGCGTGTGGTATATACGCAGTATTTT.

The J gene is TRBJ2-6, the V gene TRBV5-1, with a possible D match to TRBD1 (5 bases). Germline V CDR1 and CDR2: SGHRS, YFSETQ. Trimming shortened V by 4 bases and J by 0 bases, and 8 bases separated the two germline ends. The CDR3 is 15 residues long. The CDR3 here is CASSPQASGANVLTF. The CDR3 region has the DNA TGCGCCAGCAGCCCACAGGCCTCTGGGGCCAACGTCCTGACTTTC.

The chain joins TRBV7-2 to TRBJ1-4, with D uncertain. This CDR3 has 15 amino acids. CDR1 is SGHTA, CDR2 FQGNSA, per germline. Deletions cut 3 bases from V and 3 bases from J, with 11 bases between. The CDR3: CASSLTLAANEKLFF. The CDR3 nucleotides are TGTGCCAGCAGCTTGACATTAGCTGCTAATGAAAAACTGTTTTTT.

This clonotype showed up just a few times. The gene calls are TRBV5-5 and TRBJ2-1; 12 positions match TRBD1. This CDR3 is built from 17 residues. V was pared by 1 base and J by 7 bases, with 9 bases of the junction left unmatched. Germline V gives CDR1 SGHKS, CDR2 YYEKEE (reference sequence). The CDR3 is CASSLHPGTGGKNEQFF. CDR3 DNA sequence: TGTGCCAGCAGCTTGCACCCCGGGACAGGGGGCAAGAATGAGCAGTTCTTC.

This clonotype was counted between two and nine times. The chain links TRBV14 to TRBJ2-7, with TRBD2 matching 9 bases. Germline CDR1 reads SGHDN; CDR2 reads FVKESK. Trimming cost V 6 bases and J 1 base; bases outside gene matches: 7. The CDR3 runs 15 residues. The CDR3 DNA follows: TGTGCCAGCAGTCCTATAGCGGGAGCATCCTACGAGCAGTACTTC. It encodes CASSPIAGASYEQYF. The full variable domain, rest sourced from reference TRBV14 and TRBJ2-7, is EAGVTQFPSHSVIEKGQTVTLRCDPISGHDNLYWYRRVMGKEIKFLLHFVKESKQDESGMPNNRFLAERTGGTYSTLKVQPAELEDSGVYFCASSPIAGASYEQYFGPGTRLTVT.

This clonotype has more than one count but fewer than ten. This chain joins TRBV18 and TRBJ2-2; D gene ambiguous. V lost 2 bases, J lost 1 base, and 11 bases lay in between. The CDR3 has 16 residues. Germline CDR1 reads KGHSH; CDR2 reads LQKENI. CDR3 sequence reads: CASSPSSQMNTGELFF. In DNA form, the CDR3 reads TGTGCCAGCTCACCAAGTTCACAGATGAACACCGGGGAGCTGTTTTTT. Full variable domain (outside the CDR3, taken from reference TRBV18 and TRBJ2-2): NAGVMQNPRHLVRRRGQEARLRCSPMKGHSHVYWYRQLPEEGLKFMVYLQKENIIDESGMPKERFSAEFPKEGPSILRIQQVVRGDSAAYFCASSPSSQMNTGELFFGEGSRLTVL.

This clonotype was counted only a few times. CDR3 loop: CASRNLGRGQEVLVSYNEQFF. CDR3 nucleotides: TGTGCCAGCAGAAATCTGGGGAGGGGACAGGAAGTTCTGGTCTCCTACAATGAGCAGTTCTTC. The chain links TRBV7-9 to TRBJ2-1, with TRBD1 as a possible D gene (8 bases). The V and J ends lost 6 bases and 0 bases respectively, with 30 bases between them. CDR3 length: 21 amino acids. Germline loops: CDR1 SEHNR, CDR2 FQNEAQ (reference sequence).